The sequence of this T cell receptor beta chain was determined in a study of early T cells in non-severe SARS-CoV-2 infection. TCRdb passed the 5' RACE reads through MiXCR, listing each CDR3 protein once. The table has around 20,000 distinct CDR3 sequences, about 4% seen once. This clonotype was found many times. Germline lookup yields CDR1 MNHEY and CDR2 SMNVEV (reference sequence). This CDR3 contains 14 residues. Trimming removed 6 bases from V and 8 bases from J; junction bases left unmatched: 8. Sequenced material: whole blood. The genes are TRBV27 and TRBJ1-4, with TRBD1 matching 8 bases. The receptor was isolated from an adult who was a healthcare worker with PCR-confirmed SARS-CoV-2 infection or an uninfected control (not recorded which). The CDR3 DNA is TGTGCCAGCAGATCCAGGGGGCCGGGAGAAAAACTGTTTTTT. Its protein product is CASRSRGPGEKLFF.